This TCR beta chain was retrieved from a study of T cell responses to AZD1222 COVID-19 vaccine (dated by TCRdb to the early 2020s). About the full investigation: AZD1222 recipients given second doses at about 4 weeks or at about 12 weeks were pooled, since spike-specific TCR depth and breadth were not found to differ between the two schedules. TCR sequencing was performed for roughly 250 trial participants, of whom around 200 were given two doses of AZD1222 and 26 were given two doses of MenACWY control vaccine. Trial participants were enrolled by age into 18-55, 56-69 and 70-plus year subgroups, with 148, 28 and 57 TCR-sequenced participants respectively. Overall study results and their limits: In the small 56-69-year group, the increase in depth fell short of significance, most likely because of low power. After two AZD1222 doses, both the breadth and the depth of spike-specific TCRs were significantly higher than at day 0 and than in MenACWY recipients. Because no day 14 peak-response samples were available, repertoires were characterized only after the peak T cell response. Epitopes outside the regions mutated in the B.1.351 and B.1.1.7 variants were reportedly recognized by nearly half of the unique spike-specific TCRs. Conclusions about previously exposed vaccinees are limited, since just five or six AZD1222 recipients were seropositive for SARS-CoV-2 at baseline. The whole spike protein was spanned by vaccine-associated CD4 TCRs, and dominant responses were seen in regions 160-218 and 743-854. Participants were mostly white British and included more females than males, and it was suggested by the authors that clonal diversity may have been underestimated.

The CDR3 regions of human TCRbeta chains were analyzed by immunosequencing. From the authors' description of their analysis: TCRs in the repertoires were matched against a reference library of SARS-CoV-2-specific TCRs that had been generated with the MIRA antigen-specificity platform. Breadth was defined as the fraction of unique TCRs that were SARS-CoV-2-associated. Depth was defined as the fraction of total T cells that were SARS-CoV-2-associated. Using the MIRA data, each spike-specific TCR was assigned both to the spike region to which the TCR was reactive and to a CD4 or CD8 class. Log10-transformed breadth and depth values were compared by one-way ANOVA with Sidak's multiple comparisons tests. Sourced from immuneACCESS, this table was stored by TCRdb with only in-frame sequences that have V and J called. A share of the clones is absent; for the studies checked, an unresolved V gene accounts for under half, and the remainder has no known explanation. The V and J calls and the clone size are those of that table, but D and trimming were determined from the DNA. Counted in this sample were approximately 85,000 clones; around 86% of them appeared once. 6.3% of the sample is held by the ten biggest clonotypes.

The sample's time point label is to be understood as: baseline before first vaccination. Samples from vaccinated people were obtained from the UK trials COV001 and COV002, which included a single-blind randomized controlled phase 2/3 trial of AZD1222 (ChAdOx1 nCoV-19) in healthy adults. For TCRbeta chain sequencing, PBMC samples from trial participants were taken at day 0 and at day 28 after the second dose. A note on this clone: Its antigen specificity is not known. No quality values exist for individual bases; no much larger clone is one base distant.

The specimen comprised peripheral blood, sampled on day 0 of AZD1222 vaccination. This receptor was taken from an adult in good health.

The nucleotides are TGTGCCAGCATAGGACTAGCGGGCAACACCGGGGAGCTGTTTTTT. Translated, it gives CASIGLAGNTGELFF. The rearrangement combines TRBV7-8 with TRBJ2-2; TRBD2 lines up with 11 middle nucleotides. V loses 7 bases at its end and J loses 2 bases; junction bases beyond the gene matches: 3. The CDR3 spans 15 residues, from the cysteine through the phenylalanine. Solely the CDR3 DNA is kept, with 45 bases framed from the first base. From a lookup of the germline V gene, CDR1 and CDR2 are SGHVS and FQNEAQ.